This TCR beta chain derives from a study of blood T cells in healthy people across ages. Regarding the study as a whole: Naive CD4+ cell counts and diversity both ran higher in long-lived than in aged donors. Roughly linear declines in TCR beta diversity per million T cells occurred with age.

A second PCR, run for roughly 7 to 11 cycles, used a sample-barcoded 5' primer plus a J-beta primer mix. MiXCR, run by TCRdb on the 5' RACE reads, gives a single entry per CDR3 protein. The sample has 730,000 or so distinct CDR3 sequences, over 40% seen once. Details on this clonotype: No antigen is known for it.

V was shortened by 5 bases and J by 1 base, with 12 bases between the two germline ends. Germline loops: CDR1 SGHNT, CDR2 YENEEA. This CDR3 comprises 14 residues. This TCR was sampled from a man at least 80 years old in good health. Sample: blood. The chain is built from TRBV11-3 and TRBJ2-7; TRBD2 is a possible D gene (5 bases). The CDR3 DNA reads as TGTGCCAGCAGCCCAGGTAGCGCATCCTACGAGCAGTACTTC. This translates into CASSPGSASYEQYF.